What follows is one TCR beta chain and its context. The sample comes from a study of T cell responses to AZD1222 COVID-19 vaccine. This CDR3 has 12 amino acids. Trimming took 6 bases from V and 6 from J; bases not matched to a gene: 4. Germline V CDR1 and CDR2: GTSNPN, SVGIG (reference sequence). The data were produced by immunoSEQ multiplex PCR, yet TCRdb's version contains in-frame clones alone and is incomplete. The sample includes 120,000 or so clones, 84% of them seen just once. This clonotype was sampled from an adult who received the AZD1222 COVID-19 vaccine. The V and J genes are TRBV30 and TRBJ1-4, with 7 bases that match TRBD1. Specimen: peripheral blood, collected 28 days after the second AZD1222 dose. CDR3 DNA: TGTGCCTGCCCCGGGACAGATGAAAAACTGTTTTTT. Translating gives CACPGTDEKLFF.